A single sample gave rise to the 27 T cell receptor beta chains below, sequenced in a study of control samples from healthy donors and cancer patients. Repertoires were generated with immunoSEQ multiplex PCR, while TCRdb's copy carries only in-frame clones and drops some. Of around 75,000 clones in the sample, approximately 92% were seen once. What was sequenced was blood. Every receptor here comes from a woman aged 60 to 75 in good health.

V gene TRBV5-1 combines with J gene TRBJ2-2; TRBD2 matches 9 bases. This CDR3 region has 14 residues. Germline loops: CDR1 SGHRS, CDR2 YFSETQ. Trimming cost V 2 bases and J 6 bases; bases outside gene matches: 2. CDR3: CASSFSGSAGELFF. As DNA, the CDR3 is TGCGCCAGCAGCTTTAGCGGGAGCGCCGGGGAGCTGTTTTTT.

This chain links TRBV11-2 with TRBJ2-7; 10 bases fit TRBD1. This CDR3 region has 17 residues. Trimming removed 3 bases from V and 1 base from J; junction bases left unmatched: 9. Per the germline V gene, CDR1 is SGHAT and CDR2 is FQNNGV. The DNA of the CDR3 is TGTGCCAGCAGCTTCGCGGGCGACAGGGGGCTTTCCTACGAGCAGTACTTC. It encodes CASSFAGDRGLSYEQYF.

J is TRBJ1-4 and V is TRBV19; D unresolved. The CDR3 contains 14 residues. V gave up 6 bases and J gave up 0 bases, with 8 bases separating them. Germline V lookup: CDR1 LNHDA, CDR2 SQIVND (reference sequence). CDR3 sequence (DNA): TGTGCCAGTAGGAAACTTACAACTAATGAAAAACTGTTTTTT. As protein: CASRKLTTNEKLFF.

This sequence joins TRBV18 and TRBJ1-4; D is ambiguous. V was clipped by 0 bases and J by 8 bases, with 10 bases between them. CDR3 size: 14 residues. Germline V gene lookup returns CDR1 KGHSH and CDR2 LQKENI. CDR3 nucleotides: TGTGCCAGCTCACCACCGTCGGTGGGGGAAAAACTGTTTTTT. Its protein is CASSPPSVGEKLFF.

The chain links TRBV5-1 to TRBJ2-2; 8 bases are a match to TRBD2. Looked up from germline, CDR1 is SGHRS and CDR2 is YFSETQ. V was pared by 0 bases and J by 7 bases, with 14 bases of the junction left unmatched. This CDR3 has 18 residues. CDR3 loop: CASSLGPAGVGRNGELFF. DNA for the CDR3: TGCGCCAGCAGCTTGGGGCCAGCGGGAGTGGGAAGGAACGGGGAGCTGTTTTTT. Using reference TRBV5-1 and TRBJ2-2 for the parts outside the CDR3, the full variable domain is KAGVTQTPRYLIKTRGQQVTLSCSPISGHRSVSWYQQTPGQGLQFLFEYFSETQRNKGNFPGRFSGRQFSNSRSEMNVSTLELGDSALYLCASSLGPAGVGRNGELFFGEGSRLTVL.

Only one count was recorded for this clone. The chain joins TRBV10-3 to TRBJ1-2; 8 bases agree with TRBD1. The CDR3 is 14 amino acids. Germline CDR1 is ENHRY and CDR2 is SYGVKD. With V trimmed by 5 bases and J by 2 bases, 4 bases remained unmatched. DNA of the CDR3: TGTGCCATCAGTTCTCGGACAGGGAACTATGGCTACACCTTC. Translating gives CAISSRTGNYGYTF.

V usage is TRBV7-2 and J usage is TRBJ1-6; the match to TRBD1 covers 7 bases. The germline V gene encodes CDR1 SGHTA and CDR2 FQGNSA. The CDR3 has 16 residues. V was clipped by 5 bases and J by 6 bases; unmatched bases: 10. CDR3 in amino acids: CASSSRQGSVNSPLHF. In nucleotides, the CDR3 is TGTGCCAGCAGCAGCCGACAGGGCTCCGTTAATTCACCCCTCCACTTT.

The chain carries TRBV18 and TRBJ2-7, with D maybe TRBD1 (5 bases). Per germline, CDR1 KGHSH and CDR2 LQKENI. The ends were cut back, 2 bases at V and 2 bases at J, with 10 bases in the middle. This CDR3 is 14 amino acids long. The CDR3 DNA sequence: TGTGCCAGCTCACCAAATGCAGGGACCTACGAGCAGTACTTC. The encoded protein is CASSPNAGTYEQYF. Combining the CDR3 with reference TRBV18 and TRBJ2-7 gives the whole variable domain NAGVMQNPRHLVRRRGQEARLRCSPMKGHSHVYWYRQLPEEGLKFMVYLQKENIIDESGMPKERFSAEFPKEGPSILRIQQVVRGDSAAYFCASSPNAGTYEQYFGPGTRLTVT.

The genes are TRBV13 and TRBJ1-6; 8 nucleotides line up with TRBD1. V gave up 7 bases and J gave up 7 bases; unmatched junction bases: 6. The V gene's germline CDR1 is PRHDT and CDR2 FYEKMQ (reference sequence). The CDR3 is 14 residues long. The CDR3 here is CASKLQGANSPLHF. Written as DNA, the CDR3 is TGTGCCAGCAAACTCCAGGGGGCGAATTCACCCCTCCACTTT.

The V call is TRBV15, the J call TRBJ1-1, with 8 bases lining up with TRBD1. Germline trimming cut 5 bases from V and 5 bases from J; bases unmatched to any gene: 16. Germline CDR1 and CDR2: LNHNV and YYDKDF (reference sequence). This CDR3 has 17 amino acids. CDR3 coding DNA: TGTGCCACCAGCGCCCCTCTTGGGCAGGGGGCAAAGACTGAAGCTTTCTTT. Encoded protein: CATSAPLGQGAKTEAFF.

The CDR3: CASSTTQREGRYEQYF. CDR3 coding DNA: TGTGCCAGCAGCACAACACAGCGGGAGGGACGCTACGAGCAGTACTTC. J is TRBJ2-7 and V is TRBV11-2; 10 nucleotides align to TRBD2. Germline V gene lookup returns CDR1 SGHAT and CDR2 FQNNGV. This CDR3 has 16 amino acids. The ends lost 5 bases at V and 3 bases at J; junction bases unmatched: 10.

The V call is TRBV18, the J call TRBJ2-7; either TRBD1 or TRBD2 may fit D (7 bases each). Per the germline V gene, CDR1 is KGHSH and CDR2 is LQKENI. The CDR3 covers 15 residues. With 3 bases removed from V and 1 base from J, the gap between germline ends came to 13 bases. CDR3 sequence reads: CASSPSQGGSYEQYF. DNA for the CDR3: TGTGCCAGCTCACCCAGCCAGGGGGGGTCCTACGAGCAGTACTTC.

This chain connects TRBV5-1 to TRBJ1-4, with 10 bases lining up with TRBD1. This CDR3 region has 14 residues. The ends lost 8 bases at V and 6 bases at J; junction bases unmatched: 7. Germline CDR1 is SGHRS and CDR2 is YFSETQ. The CDR3 loop is CARDPGQGYEKLFF. In DNA form, the CDR3 reads TGCGCCAGGGACCCGGGACAGGGGTATGAAAAACTGTTTTTT.

Here the CDR3 DNA reads TGTGCCAGCAGCCAGCAGGGGGCGCGGGACAATGAGCAGTTCTTC. Amino acid sequence: CASSQQGARDNEQFF. The chain combines TRBV7-9 with TRBJ2-1; TRBD1 agrees at 8 bases. The germline V gene encodes CDR1 SEHNR and CDR2 FQNEAQ (reference sequence). The trim removed 5 bases at V and 5 bases at J, leaving 8 bases unmatched. The CDR3 runs 15 residues.

This clone was found a few times. The chain has TRBV5-6 and TRBJ1-5, with TRBD1 matching 8 bases. Germline CDR1 is SGHDT and CDR2 is YYEEEE. The V and J ends lost 0 bases and 1 base, in that order; junction bases with no gene match: 3. The CDR3 is 16 residues long. This CDR3 reads CASSLGTGLSNQPQHF. In DNA form, the CDR3 reads TGTGCCAGCAGCTTGGGGACAGGGCTAAGCAATCAGCCCCAGCATTTT.

In this sample, this clone turned up once. The J gene is TRBJ1-1, the V gene TRBV27; a weak D match, TRBD1 (6 bases). CDR3 length: 13 residues. V was clipped by 6 bases and J by 5 bases, with 13 bases between them. Germline V lookup: CDR1 MNHEY, CDR2 SMNVEV (reference sequence). CDR3 sequence reads: CASRPTGMTEAFF. CDR3 coding DNA: TGTGCCAGCAGGCCGACAGGTATGACTGAAGCTTTCTTT.

The chain carries TRBV27 and TRBJ2-7, with TRBD1 matching over 9 bases. J lost 7 bases, V lost 6 bases, and 10 bases had no gene match. The germline gives CDR1 MNHEY, CDR2 SMNVEV (reference sequence). This CDR3 is built from 14 residues. The CDR3 DNA follows: TGTGCCAGCAGCGACGGGACAGGGTCCGGGGAGCAGTACTTC. This translates into CASSDGTGSGEQYF.

J is TRBJ1-5 and V is TRBV14; D remains unclear. This CDR3 is built from 14 residues. Per germline, CDR1 SGHDN and CDR2 FVKESK. The ends were cut back, 2 bases at V and 4 bases at J, with 9 bases in the middle. The CDR3 coding sequence is TGTGCCAGCAGCCAAACTACCCAGAATCAGCCCCAGCATTTT. It codes for CASSQTTQNQPQHF.

The gene calls are TRBV19 and TRBJ1-1; tentatively, D is TRBD1 (5 bases). This CDR3 is 14 amino acids long. V was pared by 9 bases and J by 4 bases, with 18 bases between. CDR1 is LNHDA, CDR2 SQIVND, per germline (reference sequence). This chain's CDR3 is CASGLTGGGTEAFF. The CDR3 nucleotides are TGTGCCAGCGGACTCACCGGCGGGGGCACTGAAGCTTTCTTT. Looking up the rest from reference TRBV19 and TRBJ1-1 gives the full variable domain: DGGITQSPKYLFRKEGQNVTLSCEQNLNHDAMYWYRQDPGQGLRLIYYSQIVNDFQKGDIAEGYSVSREKKESFPLTVTSAQKNPTAFYLCASGLTGGGTEAFFGQGTRLTVV.

The rearrangement uses TRBV6-2 or TRBV6-3 and TRBJ2-7; 10 bases line up with TRBD2. Germline lookup yields CDR1 MNHEY and CDR2 SVGEGT. The ends lost 6 bases at V and 4 bases at J; junction bases unmatched: 15. This CDR3 comprises 17 residues. This CDR3 reads CASSLIAGGGRGYEQYF. The CDR3 coding sequence is TGTGCCAGCAGCTTAATAGCGGGAGGAGGTCGGGGTTACGAGCAGTACTTC.

This chain uses TRBV7-2 with TRBJ2-7; TRBD1 is a possible D gene (5 bases). Germline V gene sequence: CDR1 SGHTA, CDR2 FQGNSA. The CDR3 is 14 amino acids. Trimming removed 1 base at V and 12 bases at J, with 19 bases between. DNA for the CDR3: TGTGCCAGCAGCTTAGAGGCAGGGTATGAGACGTTGTACTTC. It yields the protein CASSLEAGYETLYF.

This CDR3 reads CASRMGSVHEQFF. CDR3 sequence (DNA): TGTGCCAGCAGGATGGGGTCGGTCCATGAGCAGTTCTTC. The chain has TRBV12-3 or TRBV12-4 and TRBJ2-1; D remains ambiguous. CDR3 length equals 13 residues. V shed 6 bases and J shed 8 bases, with 14 bases lying between them.

This clone appeared a single time. The chain has TRBV6-5 and TRBJ1-6; D is perhaps TRBD1 (5 bases). Trimming left V 6 bases short and J 10 bases short, with 13 bases between. The CDR3 spans 13 residues. CDR1 MNHEY and CDR2 SVGAGI come from the germline V gene. CDR3 amino acids: CASRREGRSPLHF. CDR3 bases: TGTGCCAGCAGACGGGAGGGGAGATCACCCCTCCACTTT.

V usage is TRBV18 and J usage is TRBJ1-1; D call uncertain. Per the germline V gene, CDR1 is KGHSH and CDR2 is LQKENI. Trimming shortened V by 5 bases and J by 1 base, and 14 bases separated the two germline ends. The CDR3 has 15 residues. The CDR3 DNA is TGTGCCAGCTCAGCCTCAACAAGGGAGAACACTGAAGCTTTCTTT. Translating it yields CASSASTRENTEAFF.

The rearrangement links TRBV4-1 to TRBJ2-1; TRBD1 might be the D (6 bases). Looked up from germline, CDR1 is MGHRA and CDR2 is YSYEKL. Trimming shortened V by 1 base and J by 4 bases, and 23 bases separated the two germline ends. This CDR3 spans 19 amino acids. For the CDR3, the DNA is TGCGCCAGCAGCCAAGGATTTGAGACAGGCCCGCAAAGGTACAATGAGCAGTTCTTC. Translated, it gives CASSQGFETGPQRYNEQFF.

This chain uses TRBV19 with TRBJ1-5; 9 bases agree with TRBD1. The CDR3 sequence is 16 residues long. V was clipped by 4 bases and J by 2 bases; unmatched bases: 6. Germline V gene sequence: CDR1 LNHDA, CDR2 SQIVND (reference sequence). In nucleotides, the CDR3 is TGTGCCAGTAGTAAAACAGGGGGCGAGGGCAATCAGCCCCAGCATTTT. Translation gives CASSKTGGEGNQPQHF.

The chain carries TRBV19 and TRBJ1-2; 7 positions agree with TRBD1. The CDR3 runs to 13 residues. The V gene end was trimmed by 6 bases and the J gene end by 6 bases; junction bases not matched to a gene: 7. Germline loops: CDR1 LNHDA, CDR2 SQIVND (reference sequence). CDR3 amino acids: CASSTHRGDGYTF. The CDR3, as DNA: TGTGCCAGTAGCACCCACAGGGGCGATGGCTACACCTTC.